This T cell receptor beta chain emerged from a study of cytomegalovirus exposure and HLA in healthy donors. Trimming took 4 bases from V and 4 from J, leaving 28 bases between them. The CDR3 contains 19 residues. CDR1 is LGHNA, CDR2 YSLEER, per germline. General study points: Prior analysis indicated that the majority of TCR beta V segments exhibited productivity approximately 90% or approximately 30% of the time.

On this clone: Its cognate antigen is unknown.

PCR involved 60 Vbeta and 13 Jbeta primers. Libraries were prepared by immunoSEQ multiplex PCR; TCRdb keeps only in-frame clonotypes and omits some of them. The sample lists about 190,000 clones, over 60% seen once, with more than 4% in the top ten. V is TRBV4-3 and J is TRBJ2-5, with TRBD2 as a possible D gene (6 bases). Specimen: PBMCs. The sequence came from a man aged 25-40 years in good health and CMV-seropositive. Here the CDR3 reads CASSLGEGAGKPWGETQYF. The DNA of the CDR3 is TGCGCCAGCAGCCTAGGGGAAGGGGCGGGGAAACCTTGGGGAGAGACCCAGTACTTC.